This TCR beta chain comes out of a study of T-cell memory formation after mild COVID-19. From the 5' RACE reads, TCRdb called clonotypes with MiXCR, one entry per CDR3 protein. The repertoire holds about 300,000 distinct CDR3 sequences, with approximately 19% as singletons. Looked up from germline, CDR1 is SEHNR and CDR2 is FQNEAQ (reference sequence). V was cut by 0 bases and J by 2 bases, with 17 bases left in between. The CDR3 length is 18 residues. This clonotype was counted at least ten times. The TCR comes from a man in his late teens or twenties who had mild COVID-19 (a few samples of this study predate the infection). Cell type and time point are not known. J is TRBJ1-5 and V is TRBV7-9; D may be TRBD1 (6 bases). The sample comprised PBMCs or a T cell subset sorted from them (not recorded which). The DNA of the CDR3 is TGTGCCAGCAGCTTAGCCCCGCCGGGCAGGGGAGGCAATCAGCCCCAGCATTTT. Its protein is CASSLAPPGRGGNQPQHF. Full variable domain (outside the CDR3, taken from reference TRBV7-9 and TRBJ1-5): DTGVSQNPRHKITKRGQNVTFRCDPISEHNRLYWYRQTLGQGPEFLTYFQNEAQLEKSRLLSDRFSAERPKGSFSTLEIQRTEQGDSAMYLCASSLAPPGRGGNQPQHFGDGTRLSIL.